The sequence of this T cell receptor beta chain was determined in a study of T cell responses to AZD1222 COVID-19 vaccine. General study findings and limits: The donor cohort was predominantly white British with a female majority, and clonal diversity may have been underestimated.

V lost 4 bases and J 2 bases, leaving 6 bases between the germline ends. CDR1 and CDR2 from the germline V gene are ENHRY and SYGVKD. The CDR3 has 12 residues. Sequencing was performed with immunoSEQ multiplex PCR; in TCRdb, only in-frame clones are kept and a portion is missing. The repertoire consists of 110,000 or so clones, with approximately 90% occurring once and the leading ten covering about 4%. This clone was observed a single time. Antigen: not known. The receptor's source is an adult who received the AZD1222 COVID-19 vaccine. The chain employs TRBV10-3 and TRBJ2-7; D ambiguous. Here the sequenced sample was peripheral blood, taken 28 days after the second AZD1222 dose. The DNA for the CDR3 is TGTGCCATCAGTGCTGTTGCCTACGAGCAGTACTTC. It encodes CAISAVAYEQYF.